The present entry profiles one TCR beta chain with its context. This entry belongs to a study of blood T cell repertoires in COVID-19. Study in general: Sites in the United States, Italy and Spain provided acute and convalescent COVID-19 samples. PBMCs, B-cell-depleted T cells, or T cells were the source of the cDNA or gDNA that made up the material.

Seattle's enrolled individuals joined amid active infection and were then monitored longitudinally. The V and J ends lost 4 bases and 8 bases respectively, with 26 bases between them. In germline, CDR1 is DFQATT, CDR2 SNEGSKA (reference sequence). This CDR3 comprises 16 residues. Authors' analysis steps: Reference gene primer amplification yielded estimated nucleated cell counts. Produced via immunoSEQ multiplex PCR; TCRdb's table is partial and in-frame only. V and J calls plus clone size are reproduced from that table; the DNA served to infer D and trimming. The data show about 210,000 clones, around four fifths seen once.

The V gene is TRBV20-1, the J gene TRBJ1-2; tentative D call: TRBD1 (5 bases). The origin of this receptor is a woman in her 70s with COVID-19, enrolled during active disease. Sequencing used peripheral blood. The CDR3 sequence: CSATEGRAADREGYTF. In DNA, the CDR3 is TGCAGTGCTACTGAGGGGCGAGCTGCAGATCGAGAAGGCTACACCTTC.